This T cell receptor (beta chain) comes out of a study of cytomegalovirus exposure and HLA in healthy donors. Study-wide points: Reports described diagnosis of cytomegalovirus status by the classifier as highly specific and sensitive. Only CMV serostatus was available as immune exposure information.

This PCR relied on a set of 60 Vbeta primers and 13 Jbeta primers. TCRdb's copy holds only in-frame clones and misses some; the assay was immunoSEQ multiplex PCR. This table has 150,000 to 180,000 clones, roughly 80% appearing once. As to this clone: Its antigen is not known.

The study sampled nominally healthy donors, though unrecorded immune exposures were likely. Sequencing was performed on PBMCs. The receptor comes from a man aged 25-45 years in good health and CMV-seropositive.

This CDR3 is CASSLNQRKPYNEQFF. The CDR3 DNA is TGTGCCAGCAGCTTAAACCAGCGGAAGCCCTACAATGAGCAGTTCTTC. The chain uses TRBV13 and TRBJ2-1; TRBD2 is a possible D gene (5 bases). Trimming removed 2 bases from V and 2 bases from J, with 13 bases in between. The germline V gene encodes CDR1 PRHDT and CDR2 FYEKMQ (reference sequence). The CDR3 has 16 residues.